Listed here are 21 T cell receptor beta chains from one sample, sequenced in a study of cytomegalovirus exposure and HLA in healthy donors. TCRdb's copy holds only in-frame clones and misses some; the assay was immunoSEQ multiplex PCR. This sample yields a few hundred thousand clones, of which around 87% are seen a single time; approximately 0.95% belongs to the top ten. Sequenced sample: PBMCs. These TCRs come from a woman aged 18-35 years in good health and CMV-seronegative.

This rearrangement joins TRBV4-3 to TRBJ1-1, with 10 nucleotides matching TRBD1. There are 16 residues in the CDR3. Per germline, CDR1 LGHNA and CDR2 YSLEER. The ends lost 1 base at V and 3 bases at J; junction bases unmatched: 5. In DNA, the CDR3 is TGCGCCAGCAGCCAAGTTCCGACAGGGGGCTACACTGAAGCTTTCTTT. Protein product: CASSQVPTGGYTEAFF.

The V call is TRBV6-5, the J call TRBJ1-3; D call uncertain. The V end was cut by 2 bases, the J end by 0 bases, with 11 bases between. The CDR3 has 16 amino acids. Germline V gene lookup returns CDR1 MNHEY and CDR2 SVGAGI. The CDR3 loop reads CASSYGGVGSGNTIYF. CDR3 bases: TGTGCCAGCAGTTACGGCGGGGTGGGCTCTGGAAACACCATATATTTT.

The J gene is TRBJ2-1, the V gene TRBV2; 11 positions match TRBD2. The CDR3 is 14 amino acids. CDR1 is SNHLY, CDR2 FYNNEI, per germline. The ends lost 6 bases at V and 7 bases at J; junction bases unmatched: 5. CDR3 sequence: CASSGLAGGNEQFF. The DNA of the CDR3 is TGTGCCAGCAGCGGACTAGCGGGTGGGAATGAGCAGTTCTTC. Looking up the rest from reference TRBV2 and TRBJ2-1 gives the full variable domain: EPEVTQTPSHQVTQMGQEVILRCVPISNHLYFYWYRQILGQKVEFLVSFYNNEISEKSEIFDDQFSVERPDGSNFTLKIRSTKLEDSAMYFCASSGLAGGNEQFFGPGTRLTVL.

This clone was seen a few times. V is TRBV6-1 and J is TRBJ1-5; maybe TRBD1 (6 bases). V lost 8 bases and J lost 5, with 13 bases in between. Germline V gene sequence: CDR1 MNHNS, CDR2 SASEGT. The CDR3 totals 13 residues. The CDR3 nucleotides read TGTGCCAGCCTCACAGGGATCCATCAGCCCCAGCATTTT. Its protein is CASLTGIHQPQHF.

The V and J genes are TRBV28 and TRBJ2-7, with TRBD1 matching 9 bases. Germline CDR1 is MDHEN and CDR2 is SYDVKM. After removal of 6 bases from V and 4 bases from J, the junction contained 7 bases not matched to a gene. The CDR3 sequence is 14 residues long. The CDR3 here is CASSPGTGTYEQYF. CDR3 nucleotides: TGTGCCAGCAGCCCCGGGACAGGGACATACGAGCAGTACTTC.

This rearrangement joins TRBV19 to TRBJ2-1, with 11 bases fitting TRBD2. The ends lost 3 bases at V and 6 bases at J; junction bases unmatched: 7. This CDR3 region has 16 residues. Germline loops: CDR1 LNHDA, CDR2 SQIVND (reference sequence). The CDR3 loop reads CASSMTSGTGGNEQFF. For the CDR3, the DNA is TGTGCCAGTAGTATGACTAGCGGGACTGGGGGCAATGAGCAGTTCTTC.

This chain uses TRBV5-1 with TRBJ1-2; TRBD1 agrees at 7 bases. This CDR3 comprises 12 residues. J gave up 13 bases and V 4 bases, and 10 bases lay outside the gene matches. CDR1 is SGHRS and CDR2 is YFSETQ in the germline V gene. CDR3 in DNA: TGCGCCAGCAGCCCGAGGGACCCAGGGGGCACCTTC. Translation gives CASSPRDPGGTF.

CDR3 DNA: TGTGCCAGCAGTGTCAGGCCCAACTATGGCTACACCTTC. Encoded protein: CASSVRPNYGYTF. The J gene is TRBJ1-2, the V gene TRBV27; unclear D gene. V was cut by 5 bases and J by 2 bases, with 9 bases left in between. From germline, CDR1 is MNHEY and CDR2 SMNVEV (reference sequence). The CDR3 is 13 amino acids.

The chain combines TRBV11-2 with TRBJ2-3; 9 nucleotides line up with TRBD2. J was trimmed by 2 bases and V by 2 bases; bases with no gene match: 2. There are 15 residues in the CDR3. CDR1 SGHAT and CDR2 FQNNGV come from the germline V gene. The CDR3 protein is CASSLRGRATDTQYF. CDR3 DNA sequence: TGTGCCAGCAGCTTACGCGGGAGGGCCACAGATACGCAGTATTTT.

This sequence joins TRBV4-2 and TRBJ2-2, with 8 positions matching TRBD2. The CDR3 runs 16 residues. V gave up 4 bases and J gave up 6 bases; unmatched junction bases: 10. The germline CDR1 and CDR2 sequences are LGHNA and YNFKEQ. The CDR3 sequence: CASSPAGTRFSGELFF. In DNA, the CDR3 is TGTGCCAGCAGCCCGGCCGGGACTAGGTTTTCCGGGGAGCTGTTTTTT.

This rearrangement joins TRBV27 to TRBJ1-4, with D possibly TRBD1 on 5 matching bases. V was pared by 2 bases and J by 8 bases, with 12 bases between. Germline CDR1 is MNHEY and CDR2 is SMNVEV (reference sequence). The CDR3 is 14 residues long. The CDR3 nucleotides are TGTGCCAGCAGTTTAGTAGGGGTTCAGGAAAAACTGTTTTTT. Translating it yields CASSLVGVQEKLFF.

The chain combines TRBV27 with TRBJ2-7; D perhaps matches TRBD1 (5 bases). This CDR3 has 14 amino acids. Germline V gives CDR1 MNHEY, CDR2 SMNVEV (reference sequence). V was cut by 7 bases and J by 6 bases, with 19 bases left in between. The CDR3 region has the DNA TGTGCCAGCAATCAAGGACATCCCCCGGGCGAGCAGTACTTC. Its protein is CASNQGHPPGEQYF.

CDR3: CASSQSLFGFCSFTGQPQHF. The CDR3 nucleotides are TGTGCCAGCAGCCAATCCCTATTTGGGTTTTGCTCGTTTACGGGTCAGCCCCAGCATTTT. The chain couples TRBV9 to TRBJ1-5; no clear D gene. Trimming left V 4 bases short and J 6 bases short, with 32 bases between. This CDR3 spans 20 amino acids. Looked up from germline, CDR1 is SGDLS and CDR2 is YYNGEE.

The chain joins TRBV19 to TRBJ1-2; 11 bases agree with TRBD1. The CDR3 runs to 16 residues. J was trimmed by 7 bases and V by 7 bases; bases with no gene match: 14. Germline V CDR1 and CDR2: LNHDA, SQIVND (reference sequence). DNA for the CDR3: TGTGCCAGTACCAATCCGGGACAGGGGGTTCTTACTGGCTACACCTTC. It specifies CASTNPGQGVLTGYTF.

The J gene is TRBJ2-6, the V gene TRBV10-3; TRBD1 aligns across 7 bases. The trim removed 6 bases at V and 0 bases at J, leaving 8 bases unmatched. The V gene's germline CDR1 is ENHRY and CDR2 SYGVKD. The CDR3 sequence is 17 residues long. The CDR3 coding sequence is TGTGCCATCAGGGCCGAGACAGGGAACTCTGGGGCCAACGTCCTGACTTTC. It encodes CAIRAETGNSGANVLTF.

This chain links TRBV9 with TRBJ1-3; 10 bases map to TRBD1. The CDR3 loop spans 16 amino acids. CDR1 is SGDLS and CDR2 is YYNGEE in the germline V gene. V lost 0 bases, J lost 2 bases, and 2 bases stayed unmatched. The DNA for the CDR3 is TGTGCCAGCAGCGTAGGACAGGGGGCGACTGGAAACACCATATATTTT. It is translated as CASSVGQGATGNTIYF.

Written as DNA, the CDR3 is TGTGCCAGCAGTTTGGGCGGGACAGGGATTAGTGTACCCCTCCACTTT. Amino acids: CASSLGGTGISVPLHF. The chain combines TRBV28 with TRBJ1-6, with 9 positions matching TRBD1. V dropped 3 bases and J dropped 12; count of bases not matched to a gene: 12. Germline lookup yields CDR1 MDHEN and CDR2 SYDVKM. The CDR3 runs 16 residues.

The rearrangement joins TRBV9 to TRBJ2-5; possibly TRBD2 for D (6 bases). The CDR3 is 13 residues long. From germline, CDR1 is SGDLS and CDR2 YYNGEE. The germline V and J ends were trimmed by 2 bases and 2 bases, with 7 bases remaining between them. The CDR3 sequence: CASSVGGQETQYF. Here the CDR3 DNA reads TGTGCCAGCAGCGTGGGGGGACAAGAGACCCAGTACTTC. Using reference TRBV9 and TRBJ2-5 for the parts outside the CDR3, the full variable domain is DSGVTQTPKHLITATGQRVTLRCSPRSGDLSVYWYQQSLDQGLQFLIQYYNGEERAKGNILERFSAQQFPDLHSELNLSSLELGDSALYFCASSVGGQETQYFGPGTRLLVL.

The chain couples TRBV1 to TRBJ2-7; TRBD2, the table's D call, lacks a check against the DNA. TRBV1 is marked as a pseudogene. This CDR3 is 16 amino acids long. The CDR3 coding sequence is TGCACCAGCAGCGAAGGACTAGCGGGAGTTGGCTACGAGCAGTACTTC. Translation: CTSSEGLAGVGYEQYF.

This chain joins TRBV5-1 and TRBJ2-7; a possible D gene is TRBD2 (5 bases). V was trimmed by 5 bases and J by 2 bases, leaving 17 bases between them. The CDR3 loop spans 15 amino acids. CDR1 and CDR2 (germline): SGHRS, YFSETQ. CDR3: CASSISGKSTYEQYF. In nucleotides, the CDR3 is TGCGCCAGCAGTATCAGCGGAAAGTCGACCTACGAGCAGTACTTC.

V gene TRBV5-1 combines with J gene TRBJ2-3; maybe TRBD1 (6 bases). V lost 4 bases to trimming and J lost 3 bases, with 15 bases between them. CDR3 length: 15 amino acids. Germline CDR1 SGHRS, CDR2 YFSETQ. For the CDR3, the DNA is TGCGCCAGCAGCCCACTCACAGGGACGACAGATACGCAGTATTTT. Translation: CASSPLTGTTDTQYF. The full variable domain, its missing parts supplied by reference TRBV5-1 and TRBJ2-3, is KAGVTQTPRYLIKTRGQQVTLSCSPISGHRSVSWYQQTPGQGLQFLFEYFSETQRNKGNFPGRFSGRQFSNSRSEMNVSTLELGDSALYLCASSPLTGTTDTQYFGPGTRLTVL.